The 17 T cell receptor beta chains below were found in one sample sequenced in a study of T cells in Graves' hyperthyroidism and ophthalmopathy. Using RNA transcripts as the source, TCR beta CDR3 regions were amplified. With the HTBI primer set, the TCR CDR3 went through a first round of RT-PCR. TCRdb called the multiplex PCR reads again in MiXCR, with one record for every CDR3 protein. The table records nearly 600,000 distinct CDR3 sequences, approximately 15% of them present only once. The sample was blood. The receptors shown here come from a woman under 40 with Graves' hyperthyroidism that later progressed to Graves' ophthalmopathy.

In its sample, this clonotype was seen a few times. The chain has TRBV19 and TRBJ2-7; TRBD2 might be the D (6 bases). Deletions cut 4 bases from V and 2 bases from J, with 15 bases between. Germline V gene data show CDR1 as LNHDA and CDR2 as SQIVND (reference sequence). The CDR3 is 15 amino acids. The CDR3 here is CASSKQQGGTYEQYF. The CDR3 DNA follows: TGTGCCAGTAGTAAACAGCAGGGAGGTACCTACGAGCAGTACTTC.

In its sample, this clonotype was seen a few times. This rearrangement joins TRBV7-9 to TRBJ2-2, with 7 bases fitting TRBD2. The CDR3 consists of 19 residues. The germline CDR1 and CDR2 sequences are SEHNR and FQNEAQ (reference sequence). V trimming: 4 bases; J trimming: 0 bases; junction bases outside the gene matches: 14. In nucleotides, the CDR3 is TGTGCCAGCAGCTCCTCACGGGCTAGCGGAGCTACGAACACCGGGGAGCTGTTTTTT. It specifies CASSSSRASGATNTGELFF.

Details on this clonotype: With a much larger clone just one base away, this may be a read error. This is likely a read error, given that the CDR3 carries no conserved phenylalanine or tryptophan at its end. The chain employs TRBV13 and TRBJ2-1; D is possibly TRBD2 (5 bases). Trimming left V 6 bases short and J 1 base short, with 13 bases between. The CDR3 is 15 residues long. Germline V gene lookup returns CDR1 PRHDT and CDR2 FYEKMQ (reference sequence). This CDR3 is CASSGSSSSYNEQFC. In nucleotides, the CDR3 is TGTGCCAGCAGTGGGAGTTCGTCATCCTACAATGAGCAGTTCTGC.

This clonotype appeared many times. This chain uses TRBV7-2 with TRBJ2-7; weak D call: TRBD2 (6 bases). V gave up 6 bases and J gave up 4 bases, with 13 bases separating them. CDR3 length: 13 residues. CDR1 SGHTA and CDR2 FQGNSA come from the germline V gene. Written as DNA, the CDR3 is TGTGCCAGCAGTCGTTCTAGCGCTTACGAGCAGTACTTC. This sequence encodes CASSRSSAYEQYF.

The rearrangement links TRBV30 to TRBJ1-5; a weak D match, TRBD1 (5 bases). CDR3 length: 14 residues. Deletions cut 1 base from V and 2 bases from J, with 9 bases between. In germline, CDR1 is GTSNPN, CDR2 SVGIG (reference sequence). CDR3 DNA: TGTGCCTGGAGTGAAGGGGCAGGCAATCAGCCCCAGCATTTT. It is translated as CAWSEGAGNQPQHF.

About this clonotype itself: This may come from a read error, since a much larger clone is one base off. The CDR3 bases are TGTGCCAGCAGCGCATACGTGAACACTGAAGCTTTCTTT. Translation: CASSAYVNTEAFF. The rearrangement uses TRBV7-2 and TRBJ1-1; D uncertain. Germline CDR1 and CDR2: SGHTA and FQGNSA. V was clipped by 5 bases and J by 0 bases, with 7 bases between them. The CDR3 has 13 residues.

This clonotype appeared many times. The DNA for the CDR3 is TGTGCCAGCAGACCTCGACTAGCGGGAGGGCCTGTAAACACCGGGGAGCTGTTTTTT. Protein sequence: CASRPRLAGGPVNTGELFF. The chain uses TRBV7-9 and TRBJ2-2, with TRBD2 matching 14 bases. CDR3 length: 19 residues. V lost 6 bases, J lost 2 bases, and 11 bases stayed unmatched. The germline gives CDR1 SEHNR, CDR2 FQNEAQ (reference sequence).

This chain joins TRBV7-3 and TRBJ2-1, with 7 bases lining up with TRBD2. There are 13 residues in the CDR3. Germline CDR1 SGHTA, CDR2 FQGTGA. After removal of 1 base from V and 8 bases from J, the junction contained 2 bases not matched to a gene. The CDR3 nucleotides read TGTGCCAGCAGCTTAAGGACTAGTGATGAGCAGTTCTTC. As protein: CASSLRTSDEQFF.

The V gene is TRBV6-2 or TRBV6-3, the J gene TRBJ1-4; no firm D call. CDR3 length: 12 residues. CDR1 and CDR2 from the germline V gene are MNHEY and SVGEGT. Trimming removed 5 bases at V and 10 bases at J, with 11 bases between. In nucleotides, the CDR3 is TGTGCCAGCAGTGCCATGGATGCAAAACTGTTTTTT. It yields the protein CASSAMDAKLFF.

To note about this clonotype: A clone one base away is much larger, so this may be a read error. V is TRBV5-4 and J is TRBJ2-6; 8 bases agree with TRBD1. The CDR3 consists of 15 residues. V trimming: 3 bases; J trimming: 2 bases; junction bases outside the gene matches: 1. CDR1 is SGHNT, CDR2 YYREEE, per germline (reference sequence). The CDR3, as DNA: TGTGCCAGCAGCTGGACAGGGACTGGGGCCAACGTCCTGACTTTC. It specifies CASSWTGTGANVLTF.

This clonotype was picked up many times. The rearrangement joins TRBV12-3 or TRBV12-4 to TRBJ2-7, with a tentative D call TRBD2 (5 bases). This CDR3 region has 14 residues. V was pared by 8 bases and J by 0 bases, with 14 bases between. This CDR3 is CASARAPSSYEQYF. CDR3 nucleotides: TGTGCCAGCGCGCGGGCCCCGAGCTCCTACGAGCAGTACTTC.

This clonotype was detected many times. This sequence joins TRBV12-3 or TRBV12-4 and TRBJ2-7; D is possibly TRBD1 (5 bases). This CDR3 is built from 14 residues. Between the trimmed V and J ends, which lost 2 bases and 5 bases, there was a span of 13 bases. The CDR3 region is CASSLPQGRNEQYF. The CDR3 bases are TGTGCCAGCAGTTTACCGCAGGGTCGGAACGAGCAGTACTTC.

This clonotype was seen many times. This rearrangement joins TRBV19 to TRBJ2-3; 9 bases line up with TRBD2. The CDR3 extends over 16 amino acids. Germline values: CDR1 LNHDA, CDR2 SQIVND (reference sequence). The junction had 6 bases not matched to a gene; V was cut back by 3 bases and J by 2 bases. The CDR3 is CASSMLAGTITDTQYF. Here the CDR3 DNA reads TGTGCCAGTAGTATGCTAGCGGGAACCATCACAGATACGCAGTATTTT. Full variable domain (outside the CDR3, taken from reference TRBV19 and TRBJ2-3): DGGITQSPKYLFRKEGQNVTLSCEQNLNHDAMYWYRQDPGQGLRLIYYSQIVNDFQKGDIAEGYSVSREKKESFPLTVTSAQKNPTAFYLCASSMLAGTITDTQYFGPGTRLTVL.

This clonotype appeared many times. The chain recombines TRBV10-3 with TRBJ1-5, with D unclear. CDR3 length: 12 amino acids. V lost 3 bases, J lost 4 bases, and 4 bases lay in between. Germline CDR1 is ENHRY and CDR2 is SYGVKD. The CDR3 is CAISDGNQPQHF. CDR3 in DNA: TGTGCCATCAGTGATGGGAATCAGCCCCAGCATTTT.

This clonotype was seen a few times. This chain links TRBV5-8 with TRBJ2-5, with D perhaps matching TRBD1 or TRBD2 (6 bases each). Trimming cost V 6 bases and J 5 bases, with 20 bases left between them. CDR3 length equals 15 residues. Germline lookup yields CDR1 SGHTS and CDR2 YDEGEE. The CDR3 nucleotides are TGTGCCAGCACCCTGAGGGGGGCCGTCCGGGAGACCCAGTACTTC. It codes for CASTLRGAVRETQYF.

This clonotype occurred many times. The rearrangement links TRBV15 to TRBJ2-7; D is perhaps TRBD1 or TRBD2 (5 bases each). V lost 0 bases and J lost 3, with 12 bases in between. Germline assignment: CDR1 LNHNV and CDR2 YYDKDF (reference sequence). This CDR3 has 15 residues. The CDR3 sequence: CATSRERGPYYEQYF. CDR3 coding DNA: TGTGCCACCAGCAGAGAGAGGGGTCCTTACTACGAGCAGTACTTC.

The V call is TRBV7-9, the J call TRBJ2-1, with 10 bases aligning to TRBD2. Germline V gene sequence: CDR1 SEHNR, CDR2 FQNEAQ (reference sequence). This CDR3 is 15 amino acids long. Unmatched junction bases numbered 9, after V lost 5 bases and J lost 8 bases. In nucleotides, the CDR3 is TGTGCCAGCAGCCCCCTAGCGGGAGCGTCTGATGAGCAGTTCTTC. Residues: CASSPLAGASDEQFF. The whole variable domain, remainder taken from reference TRBV7-9 and TRBJ2-1, is DTGVSQNPRHKITKRGQNVTFRCDPISEHNRLYWYRQTLGQGPEFLTYFQNEAQLEKSRLLSDRFSAERPKGSFSTLEIQRTEQGDSAMYLCASSPLAGASDEQFFGPGTRLTVL.